Listed below are T cell receptor beta chains from one sample, sequenced in a study of T cell responses to AZD1222 COVID-19 vaccine. This table comes from immunoSEQ multiplex PCR, and its TCRdb copy is limited to in-frame clones, with some not included. The sample yields 150,000 to 200,000 clones, 85% to 95% seen once. The material sequenced was peripheral blood, taken 28 days after the second dose of the MenACWY control vaccine. The receptors shown here come from an adult who received the MenACWY meningococcal vaccine as a control. Both conserved end residues are part of each CDR3. The D gene is left open where the match is weak. Size values are once, few and many counts, or a class for expanded clones, and some rows have none.

.	TRBV4-2	TRBJ1-3	.	CASSQGPGSSGNTIYF	TGTGCCAGCAGCCAGGGCCCGGGGAGCTCTGGAAACACCATATATTTT
.	TRBV30	TRBJ1-5	.	CAFLVVGGNQPQHF	TGTGCCTTCCTAGTAGTGGGGGGTAATCAGCCCCAGCATTTT
.	TRBV7-3	TRBJ1-2	.	CASSLGTDNYGYTF	TGTGCCAGCAGCTTAGGAACCGATAACTATGGCTACACCTTC
.	TRBV7-3	TRBJ2-7	few	CASSLGLPGLYEQYF	TGTGCCAGCAGCTTAGGACTCCCGGGCCTCTACGAGCAGTACTTC
TRBD2	TRBV15	TRBJ2-7	.	CATSIREGSYEQYF	TGTGCCACCAGCATCAGGGAGGGGAGCTACGAGCAGTACTTC
.	TRBV5-1	TRBJ1-5	.	CASSENGGGQPQHF	TGCGCCAGCAGCGAAAACGGAGGTGGACAGCCCCAGCATTTT
.	TRBV18	TRBJ1-5	.	CASSRSHQGSGGQPQHF	TGTGCCAGCTCGCGATCACATCAGGGCTCCGGGGGTCAGCCCCAGCATTTT
.	TRBV28	TRBJ2-1	.	CASNQIAAGKHEQFF	TGTGCCAGCAACCAAATTGCGGCAGGGAAGCATGAGCAGTTCTTC
.	TRBV29-1	TRBJ1-1	.	CSVYSETEAFF	TGCAGCGTATACAGTGAAACTGAAGCTTTCTTT
.	TRBV3-1/TRBV3-2	TRBJ1-5	.	CASSLNNRNQPQHF	TGTGCCAGCAGTCTTAATAATCGCAATCAGCCCCAGCATTTT
TRBD2	TRBV30	TRBJ2-5	.	CAWSVVAGVVETQYF	TGTGCCTGGAGTGTAGTAGCGGGAGTCGTGGAGACCCAGTACTTC
.	TRBV9	TRBJ2-5	.	CASSVRADLYGAETQYF	TGTGCCAGCAGCGTGAGGGCCGACCTGTACGGGGCAGAGACCCAGTACTTC
.	TRBV19	TRBJ1-1	.	CASSTHPTGTEAFF	TGTGCCAGTAGTACCCATCCCACAGGGACTGAAGCTTTCTTT
.	TRBV7-9	TRBJ1-1	.	CASSPMNIMNTEAFF	TGTGCCAGCAGTCCTATGAATATCATGAACACTGAAGCTTTCTTT
TRBD2	TRBV9	TRBJ2-4	.	CASSVLGTSGIQYF	TGTGCCAGCAGCGTGCTCGGGACTAGCGGGATTCAGTACTTC
.	TRBV18	TRBJ1-5	.	CASSKDRPSNQPQHF	TGTGCCAGCTCAAAGGACAGACCTTCTAATCAGCCCCAGCATTTT
.	TRBV6-2/TRBV6-3	TRBJ2-7	.	CASSPHPVEQYF	TGTGCCAGCAGCCCCCATCCAGTGGAGCAGTACTTC
TRBD2	TRBV6-6	TRBJ2-2	.	CASTPTSSGRTGELFF	TGTGCCAGCACCCCGACCAGTAGCGGGAGAACCGGGGAGCTGTTTTTT
TRBD2	TRBV28	TRBJ2-3	.	CASRRGLAGGLDTQYF	TGTGCCAGCAGGAGGGGACTAGCGGGAGGACTAGATACGCAGTATTTT
.	TRBV15	TRBJ1-1	.	CATSRDWGPATEAFF	TGTGCCACCAGCAGAGATTGGGGACCGGCCACTGAAGCTTTCTTT
.	TRBV6-6	TRBJ1-4	.	CASNGEKLFF	TGTGCCAGCAACGGTGAAAAACTGTTTTTT
TRBD2	TRBV9	TRBJ2-4	.	CASSDSSGSTSGAKNIQYF	TGTGCCAGCAGCGACTCTAGCGGGAGTACAAGTGGGGCCAAAAACATTCAGTACTTC
.	TRBV28	TRBJ2-1	.	CASSPGTSFYNEQFF	TGTGCCAGCAGTCCCGGGACATCCTTTTACAATGAGCAGTTCTTC
.	TRBV19	TRBJ1-2	.	CASTWAGANYGYTF	TGTGCCAGTACGTGGGCCGGGGCTAACTATGGCTACACCTTC
TRBD2	TRBV27	TRBJ2-5	.	CASSFLGTSAQETQYF	TGTGCCAGCAGTTTCCTCGGGACTAGCGCTCAAGAGACCCAGTACTTC
.	TRBV18	TRBJ1-4	.	CASSPRGVATNEKLFF	TGTGCCAGCTCACCACGGGGGGTTGCAACTAATGAAAAACTGTTTTTT
.	TRBV27	TRBJ1-6	.	CASSPAGDNSPLHF	TGTGCCAGCAGCCCGGCAGGGGACAATTCACCCCTCCACTTT
.	TRBV6-4	TRBJ2-1	.	CASSDRYNEQFF	TGTGCCAGCAGTGACAGGTACAATGAGCAGTTCTTC
.	TRBV7-8	TRBJ2-5	few	CASSPRGQSQETQYF	TGTGCCAGCAGCCCACGAGGACAGAGCCAAGAGACCCAGTACTTC
.	TRBV5-6	TRBJ1-5	.	CASSRGTALGQPQHF	TGTGCCAGCAGCCGGGGGACGGCCCTTGGACAGCCCCAGCATTTT
TRBD1	TRBV28	TRBJ1-2	once	CASSTGTANYGYTF	TGTGCCAGCAGTACCGGGACAGCCAACTATGGCTACACCTTC
.	TRBV7-2	TRBJ2-7	.	CASSLIRESYEQYF	TGTGCCAGCAGCTTAATCCGGGAGTCCTACGAGCAGTACTTC
TRBD2	TRBV14	TRBJ2-5	.	CASSQRDGGRAWETQYF	TGTGCCAGCAGCCAACGTGATGGCGGGAGAGCCTGGGAGACCCAGTACTTC
.	TRBV5-1	TRBJ1-1	.	CASSRTANTEAFF	TGCGCCAGCAGCCGGACAGCGAACACTGAAGCTTTCTTT
.	TRBV30	TRBJ1-5	.	CALGGQSNQPQHF	TGTGCCTTAGGGGGGCAGAGCAATCAGCCCCAGCATTTT
TRBD1	TRBV27	TRBJ1-1	.	CASSPNYGTGRSEAFF	TGTGCCAGCTCACCCAACTACGGGACAGGGAGATCTGAAGCTTTCTTT
.	TRBV9	TRBJ1-4	.	CASSLYRRLFFRTNEKLFF	TGTGCCAGCAGCTTATACAGGAGACTCTTTTTTCGTACTAATGAAAAACTGTTTTTT
.	TRBV24-1	TRBJ2-3	.	CATSGGLSRADTQYF	TGTGCCACCAGTGGAGGACTCAGCCGGGCAGATACGCAGTATTTT
.	TRBV21-1	TRBJ1-6	.	CASSQGRIGNSPLHF	TGTGCCAGCAGCCAGGGGAGGATAGGTAATTCACCCCTCCACTTT
TRBD1	TRBV30	TRBJ1-1	.	CAWSTGTGMSEAFF	TGTGCCTGGAGCACTGGGACAGGGATGTCTGAAGCTTTCTTT
TRBD2	TRBV15	TRBJ2-3	once	CATSRGGYTDTQYF	TGTGCCACCAGCAGGGGAGGGTACACAGATACGCAGTATTTT
TRBD1	TRBV7-3	TRBJ1-6	.	CASSASGTENSPLHF	TGTGCCAGCAGCGCATCCGGGACAGAAAATTCACCCCTCCACTTT
.	TRBV19	TRBJ1-3	once	CASRQPGNTIYF	TGTGCCAGTAGGCAGCCTGGAAACACCATATATTTT
TRBD1	TRBV6-5	TRBJ1-5	.	CASRPPGQGSGAQHF	TGTGCCAGCAGGCCCCCGGGACAGGGTTCTGGGGCCCAGCATTTT
.	TRBV27	TRBJ1-5	once	CASSLRPHTNQPQHF	TGTGCCAGCAGTTTAAGGCCGCATACTAATCAGCCCCAGCATTTT
.	TRBV6-5	TRBJ1-5	.	CASSFLTGLNNQPQHF	TGTGCCAGCAGTTTTCTGACCGGCTTGAACAATCAGCCCCAGCATTTT